The clone carrying this T cell receptor (beta chain) is categorized as large. Its cognate antigen is unknown. The data originate from a study of T cell clonotyping in hematopoietic cell transplantation. Sequenced by immunoSEQ multiplex PCR; TCRdb stores in-frame clones only, minus some. This repertoire shows about 16,000 clones, about two thirds found once; its top ten account for about an eighth. In germline, CDR1 is SGHTA, CDR2 FQGTGA. The CDR3 is made up of 12 amino acids. V dropped 4 bases and J dropped 5 bases, with 6 bases sitting between them. Overall study results and limits: No sorting was done, leaving CD4 and CD8 contributions mixed.

This clonotype was obtained from a male patient aged 50 to 60 who had an allogeneic stem cell transplant from an unrelated donor, so T cells may come from the graft donor. Some clones in this sample may be carry-over from other donors' samples. This rearrangement joins TRBV7-3 to TRBJ2-1; the D is unclear. The material sequenced was PBMCs, taken 30 days after allogeneic stem cell transplant. The CDR3 sequence: CASSYGNNEQFF. CDR3 sequence (DNA): TGTGCCAGCAGCTACGGTAACAATGAGCAGTTCTTC.